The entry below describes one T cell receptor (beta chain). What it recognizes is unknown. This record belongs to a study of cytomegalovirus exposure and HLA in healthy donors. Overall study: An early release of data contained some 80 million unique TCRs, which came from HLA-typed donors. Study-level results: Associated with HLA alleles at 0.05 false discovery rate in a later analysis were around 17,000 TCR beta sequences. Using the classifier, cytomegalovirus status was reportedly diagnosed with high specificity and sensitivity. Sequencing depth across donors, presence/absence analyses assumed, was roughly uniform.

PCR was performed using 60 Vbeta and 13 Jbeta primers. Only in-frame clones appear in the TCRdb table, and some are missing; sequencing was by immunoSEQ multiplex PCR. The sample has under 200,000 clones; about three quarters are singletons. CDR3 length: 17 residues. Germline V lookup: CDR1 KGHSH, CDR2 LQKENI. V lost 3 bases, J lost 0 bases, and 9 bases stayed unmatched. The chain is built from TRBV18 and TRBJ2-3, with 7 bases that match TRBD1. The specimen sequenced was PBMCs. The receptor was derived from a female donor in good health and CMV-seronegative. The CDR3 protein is CASSPNSGTASTDTQYF. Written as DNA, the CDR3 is TGTGCCAGCTCACCGAACTCCGGGACAGCTAGCACAGATACGCAGTATTTT.